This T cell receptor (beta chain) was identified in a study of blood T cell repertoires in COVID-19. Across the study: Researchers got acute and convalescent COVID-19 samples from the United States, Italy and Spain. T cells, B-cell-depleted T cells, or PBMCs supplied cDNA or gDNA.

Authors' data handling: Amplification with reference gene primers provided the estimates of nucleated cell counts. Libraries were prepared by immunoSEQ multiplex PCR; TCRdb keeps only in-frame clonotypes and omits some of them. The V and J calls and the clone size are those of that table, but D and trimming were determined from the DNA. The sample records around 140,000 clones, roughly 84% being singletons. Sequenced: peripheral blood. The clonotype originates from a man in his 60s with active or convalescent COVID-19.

The CDR3 DNA follows: TGCAGCGTTCGACAGGAGCCCTACAATGAGCAGTTCTTC. Its translation: CSVRQEPYNEQFF. V usage is TRBV29-1 and J usage is TRBJ2-1; D possibly corresponds to TRBD1 (6 bases). The V gene lost 5 bases and the J gene lost 2 bases, with 10 bases spanning the gap. This CDR3 is 13 amino acids long. The germline CDR1 and CDR2 sequences are SQVTM and ANQGSEA.